This T cell receptor (beta chain) emerged from a study of blood T cells in healthy people across ages. Through a sample-barcoded 5' primer and a J-beta primer mix, a second PCR was run for roughly 7 to 12 cycles. Each TCR beta cDNA got a 12-nucleotide random molecular identifier. TCRdb ran MiXCR on the 5' RACE reads and lists one entry per CDR3 protein. The table includes about 620,000 distinct CDR3 sequences, roughly 21% detected once. Study-wide results and limits: CMV status of donors was unknown, possibly confounding expanded clonotype changes. A roughly linear fall in TCR beta diversity per million T cells was seen with increasing age.

CDR3 length: 15 amino acids. Germline CDR1 and CDR2: MNHNS and SASEGT. Trimming removed 3 bases from V and 0 bases from J, with 6 bases in between. To note about this clonotype: The target antigen is unknown.

Sequencing input: blood. The sequence derives from a man between 65 and 80 years old in good health. The V and J genes are TRBV6-1 and TRBJ2-6; D is unclear. CDR3 nucleotide sequence: TGTGCCAGCAGTGACAGGCACTCTGGGGCCAACGTCCTGACTTTC. It is translated as CASSDRHSGANVLTF.